Presented here are 26 T cell receptor beta chains from one specimen sequenced in a study of cytomegalovirus exposure and HLA in healthy donors. The PCR ran on 60 Vbeta and 13 Jbeta primers. The data were produced by immunoSEQ multiplex PCR, yet TCRdb's version contains in-frame clones alone and is incomplete. Of 150,000 to 200,000 clones listed, approximately 84% are singletons. Sequencing input: PBMCs. These receptors were collected from a girl less than two years old in good health and CMV-seronegative.

V gene TRBV5-8 combines with J gene TRBJ2-1; no definite D call. Germline V gene lookup returns CDR1 SGHTS and CDR2 YDEGEE. The length of the CDR3 is 15 residues. V lost 2 bases and J 2 bases, leaving 11 bases between the germline ends. CDR3 nucleotide sequence: TGTGCCAGCAGCTTCCGACTCCAGCCCTACAATGAGCAGTTCTTC. Residues: CASSFRLQPYNEQFF. Looking up the rest from reference TRBV5-8 and TRBJ2-1 gives the full variable domain: EAGVTQSPTHLIKTRGQQATLRCSPISGHTSVYWYQQALGLGLQFLLWYDEGEERNRGNFPPRFSGRQFPNYSSELNVNALELEDSALYLCASSFRLQPYNEQFFGPGTRLTVL.

The chain couples TRBV9 to TRBJ1-6; D might be TRBD1 (6 bases). CDR1 SGDLS and CDR2 YYNGEE come from the germline V gene. Deletions cut 4 bases from V and 7 bases from J, with 15 bases between. This CDR3 contains 15 residues. The CDR3: CASSPRGSRNSPLHF. CDR3 nucleotides: TGTGCCAGCAGCCCCAGGGGATCCCGAAATTCACCCCTCCACTTT.

The genes are TRBV10-3 and TRBJ2-1; 11 nucleotides align to TRBD2. CDR3 length: 17 residues. V dropped 5 bases and J dropped 2; count of bases not matched to a gene: 8. Per germline, CDR1 ENHRY and CDR2 SYGVKD. CDR3 region: CAISPLAGGSTYNEQFF. The CDR3 DNA reads as TGTGCCATCAGTCCGCTAGCGGGAGGAAGCACCTACAATGAGCAGTTCTTC.

The rearrangement joins TRBV18 to TRBJ1-2, with a tentative D call TRBD1 (6 bases). The length of the CDR3 is 18 residues. Trimming cost V 2 bases and J 0 bases, with 19 bases left between them. The V gene's germline CDR1 is KGHSH and CDR2 LQKENI. The CDR3 nucleotides read TGTGCCAGCTCACCAAGCCAAGGGTCCTCAGGGGCTAACTATGGCTACACCTTC. Protein: CASSPSQGSSGANYGYTF.

The sample holds one count of this clone. The CDR3 DNA is TGTGCCAGCTCACTATCTCCATTGACAGACGCTTATGGCTACACCTTC. Protein sequence: CASSLSPLTDAYGYTF. This chain joins TRBV18 and TRBJ1-2; maybe TRBD1 (5 bases). CDR1 and CDR2 from the germline V gene are KGHSH and LQKENI. Trimming shortened V by 4 bases and J by 5 bases, and 20 bases separated the two germline ends. This CDR3 has 16 residues.

The V gene is TRBV15, the J gene TRBJ1-1, with a weak D call TRBD1 (5 bases). Germline V lookup: CDR1 LNHNV, CDR2 YYDKDF (reference sequence). The V end lost 5 bases, the J end lost 4 bases, and 11 bases lay between the germline ends. The CDR3 sequence is 13 residues long. CDR3 nucleotides: TGTGCCACCAGCTTCAGGGTTTCCACTGAAGCTTTCTTT. It yields the protein CATSFRVSTEAFF. The full variable domain, its missing parts supplied by reference TRBV15 and TRBJ1-1, is DAMVIQNPRYQVTQFGKPVTLSCSQTLNHNVMYWYQQKSSQAPKLLFHYYDKDFNNEADTPDNFQSRRPNTSFCFLDIRSPGLGDTAMYLCATSFRVSTEAFFGQGTRLTVV.

V is TRBV29-1 and J is TRBJ2-2, with D tentatively TRBD2 (6 bases). The CDR3 length is 13 residues. Germline CDR1 and CDR2: SQVTM and ANQGSEA. Trimming stripped 7 bases from V and 3 bases from J, with 12 bases between. CDR3 loop: CSAGSADTGELFF. In DNA, the CDR3 is TGCAGCGCCGGGAGCGCGGACACCGGGGAGCTGTTTTTT.

The chain has TRBV5-1 and TRBJ2-3, with D possibly TRBD1 on 6 matching bases. The V gene lost 3 bases and the J gene lost 6 bases, with 14 bases spanning the gap. There are 14 residues in the CDR3. The germline gives CDR1 SGHRS, CDR2 YFSETQ. CDR3 protein: CASSYTGSEDTQYF. The CDR3 nucleotides are TGCGCCAGCAGCTATACAGGGTCGGAGGATACGCAGTATTTT.

V is TRBV7-9 and J is TRBJ2-3; 7 nucleotides agree with TRBD2. The V and J ends lost 4 bases and 5 bases, in that order; junction bases with no gene match: 12. There are 16 residues in the CDR3. Per the germline V gene, CDR1 is SEHNR and CDR2 is FQNEAQ (reference sequence). CDR3 DNA: TGTGCCAGCAGCTCGAAGCTAGCGGCAGGAGGAGATACGCAGTATTTT. Protein sequence: CASSSKLAAGGDTQYF.

V gene TRBV5-1 combines with J gene TRBJ1-4; D uncertain. The CDR3 covers 14 residues. Deletions cut 0 bases from V and 5 bases from J, with 8 bases between. CDR1 is SGHRS, CDR2 YFSETQ, per germline. The CDR3 loop is CASSLGRRNEKLFF. The CDR3 coding sequence is TGCGCCAGCAGCTTGGGGCGGAGAAATGAAAAACTGTTTTTT.

The chain joins TRBV13 to TRBJ1-6; 8 nucleotides line up with TRBD1. The CDR3 is made up of 16 amino acids. Germline V CDR1 and CDR2: PRHDT, FYEKMQ (reference sequence). V was clipped by 2 bases and J by 6 bases; unmatched bases: 6. CDR3 loop: CASSLRDRSVNSPLHF. DNA of the CDR3: TGTGCCAGCAGCTTACGGGACAGGTCTGTTAATTCACCCCTCCACTTT.

The rearrangement uses TRBV30 and TRBJ2-7; 8 positions agree with TRBD1. J lost 2 bases, V lost 3 bases, and 3 bases had no gene match. Germline CDR1 GTSNPN, CDR2 SVGIG (reference sequence). The CDR3 sequence is 13 residues long. The CDR3: CAWSPDRAYEQYF. The CDR3 region has the DNA TGTGCCTGGAGCCCGGACAGGGCCTACGAGCAGTACTTC.

The genes are TRBV2 and TRBJ2-5; no reliable D call. The J call is doubtful: the DNA matches TRBJ2-7 better. The CDR3 consists of 14 residues. The germline V gene has CDR1 SNHLY and CDR2 FYNNEI. Here the CDR3 DNA reads TGTGCCAGCAGTGACGAGTACCCCTCCTACGAGCAGTACTTC. It translates to CASSDEYPSYEQYF.

The chain uses TRBV4-1 and TRBJ1-3, with D tentatively TRBD1 (6 bases). The CDR3 has 17 amino acids. Germline lookup yields CDR1 MGHRA and CDR2 YSYEKL. Trimming pared 1 base from V and 0 bases from J, leaving 13 bases between. CDR3 nucleotides: TGCGCCAGCAGCCAAGGGCCTCGGGGGGCCTCTGGAAACACCATATATTTT. It codes for CASSQGPRGASGNTIYF.

The J gene is TRBJ1-6, the V gene TRBV19; no firm D call. The V gene's germline CDR1 is LNHDA and CDR2 SQIVND (reference sequence). Trimming cost V 5 bases and J 10 bases, with 12 bases left between them. The CDR3 is 13 residues long. CDR3 residues: CASSLPGSSPLHF. Here the CDR3 DNA reads TGTGCCAGTAGTTTGCCAGGCAGCTCACCCCTCCACTTT.

A note on this clone: At one end, the junction sequence differs from germline, possibly due to a read error. This rearrangement joins TRBV19 to TRBJ2-6; 10 positions agree with TRBD2. Germline V gene sequence: CDR1 LNHDA, CDR2 SQIVND (reference sequence). This CDR3 is 18 amino acids long. The CDR3 spells CASSTIAGGTSGANVPTF. CDR3 nucleotides: TGTGCCAGTAGTACAATAGCGGGAGGAACATCTGGGGCCAACGTCCCGACTTTC.

This clone came up once. V gene TRBV30 combines with J gene TRBJ2-3; 15 bases are a match to TRBD2. The germline V gene encodes CDR1 GTSNPN and CDR2 SVGIG (reference sequence). The CDR3 is 20 amino acids. V dropped 4 bases and J dropped 2; count of bases not matched to a gene: 16. CDR3 coding DNA: TGTGCCTGGATGAGCTTTCTGGGACTAGCGGGAGGTTCTACCACAGATACGCAGTATTTT. It yields the protein CAWMSFLGLAGGSTTDTQYF. The full variable domain, its missing parts supplied by reference TRBV30 and TRBJ2-3, is SQTIHQWPATLVQPVGSPLSLECTVEGTSNPNLYWYRQAAGRGLQLLFYSVGIGQISSEVPQNLSASRPQDRQFILSSKKLLLSDSGFYLCAWMSFLGLAGGSTTDTQYFGPGTRLTVL.

This chain links TRBV6-5 with TRBJ2-1, with 15 nucleotides matching TRBD2. Germline-derived CDR1 and CDR2 are MNHEY and SVGAGI. After removal of 7 bases from V and 7 bases from J, the junction contained 5 bases not matched to a gene. The CDR3 has 15 residues. In DNA form, the CDR3 reads TGTGCCAGCAAACGGACTAGCGGGGGGGCGAATGAGCAGTTCTTC. It codes for CASKRTSGGANEQFF.

This chain joins TRBV5-1 and TRBJ2-7, with D possibly TRBD1 on 5 matching bases. Trimming took off 7 bases at V and 3 bases at J, with 11 bases between the two ends. The CDR3 length is 12 residues. The germline CDR1 and CDR2 sequences are SGHRS and YFSETQ. Written as DNA, the CDR3 is TGCGCCAGCCCCTCCAGGGACTACGAGCAGTACTTC. This sequence encodes CASPSRDYEQYF.

This chain uses TRBV5-4 with TRBJ2-3, with 7 nucleotides matching TRBD2. CDR1 is SGHNT, CDR2 YYREEE, per germline (reference sequence). V lost 0 bases, J lost 5 bases, and 0 bases stayed unmatched. The CDR3 consists of 13 residues. The DNA of the CDR3 is TGTGCCAGCAGCTTGGAGCGGGAAGATACGCAGTATTTT. This gives the protein CASSLEREDTQYF.

V usage is TRBV7-3 and J usage is TRBJ1-1; D remains unclear. The ends were cut back, 2 bases at V and 6 bases at J, with 10 bases in the middle. This CDR3 has 13 residues. Germline CDR1 SGHTA, CDR2 FQGTGA. CDR3 DNA sequence: TGTGCCAGCAGCTTATTGCCCAGCGCTGAAGCTTTCTTT. Amino acid sequence: CASSLLPSAEAFF.

The chain has TRBV4-3 and TRBJ2-3; D not certain. Germline-derived CDR1 and CDR2 are LGHNA and YSLEER. V shed 1 base and J shed 4 bases, with 3 bases lying between them. CDR3 length equals 12 residues. The CDR3 bases are TGCGCCAGCAGCCAAGTAGCAGATACGCAGTATTTT. This gives the protein CASSQVADTQYF.

The genes are TRBV6-5 and TRBJ1-6; 8 positions match TRBD1. The V and J ends lost 4 bases and 7 bases, in that order; junction bases with no gene match: 0. The CDR3 spans 13 residues. The germline gives CDR1 MNHEY, CDR2 SVGAGI. The CDR3 loop reads CASSWDRNSPLHF. The CDR3 DNA sequence: TGTGCCAGCAGTTGGGACAGGAATTCACCCCTCCACTTT.

This clone has only a few counts. The chain couples TRBV4-1 to TRBJ1-2; perhaps TRBD1 as D (6 bases). Trimming shortened V by 6 bases and J by 7 bases, and 24 bases separated the two germline ends. Germline lookup yields CDR1 MGHRA and CDR2 YSYEKL. The CDR3 is 16 amino acids. The CDR3 DNA is TGCGCCAGCAGGCAAACAGGGCGCCGATGGGAGGGTGGCTACACCTTC. Its translation: CASRQTGRRWEGGYTF.

This chain uses TRBV6-1 with TRBJ2-1, with D hard to call. Germline V gives CDR1 MNHNS, CDR2 SASEGT. Deletions cut 8 bases from V and 4 bases from J, with 12 bases between. The CDR3 totals 13 residues. Here the CDR3 reads CASLTVRYNEQFF. The CDR3 DNA follows: TGTGCCAGCTTAACAGTAAGGTACAATGAGCAGTTCTTC.

The chain links TRBV6-5 to TRBJ2-2; 7 bases align to TRBD1. The CDR3 spans 14 residues. Germline assignment: CDR1 MNHEY and CDR2 SVGAGI. With V trimmed by 11 bases and J by 1 base, 7 bases remained unmatched. The CDR3 DNA reads TGTGCCGTTAGACAGGGACAGAACACCGGGGAGCTGTTTTTT. Translating gives CAVRQGQNTGELFF.